This TCR beta chain was documented in a study of cytomegalovirus exposure and HLA in healthy donors. PCR used 60 Vbeta primers and 13 Jbeta primers. Clones were read by immunoSEQ multiplex PCR, and TCRdb kept only the in-frame ones, dropping some. This repertoire includes under 250,000 clones. The specimen sequenced was PBMCs. The TCR was taken from a girl aged 2-10 years in good health and CMV-seropositive.

The CDR3 here is CASRGSTNEKLFF. DNA for the CDR3: TGTGCCAGCCGGGGGTCAACTAATGAAAAACTGTTTTTT. This chain links TRBV28 with TRBJ1-4; D might be TRBD1 (5 bases). Germline-derived CDR1 and CDR2 are MDHEN and SYDVKM. Trimming pared 8 bases from V and 0 bases from J, leaving 7 bases between. This CDR3 is built from 13 residues.